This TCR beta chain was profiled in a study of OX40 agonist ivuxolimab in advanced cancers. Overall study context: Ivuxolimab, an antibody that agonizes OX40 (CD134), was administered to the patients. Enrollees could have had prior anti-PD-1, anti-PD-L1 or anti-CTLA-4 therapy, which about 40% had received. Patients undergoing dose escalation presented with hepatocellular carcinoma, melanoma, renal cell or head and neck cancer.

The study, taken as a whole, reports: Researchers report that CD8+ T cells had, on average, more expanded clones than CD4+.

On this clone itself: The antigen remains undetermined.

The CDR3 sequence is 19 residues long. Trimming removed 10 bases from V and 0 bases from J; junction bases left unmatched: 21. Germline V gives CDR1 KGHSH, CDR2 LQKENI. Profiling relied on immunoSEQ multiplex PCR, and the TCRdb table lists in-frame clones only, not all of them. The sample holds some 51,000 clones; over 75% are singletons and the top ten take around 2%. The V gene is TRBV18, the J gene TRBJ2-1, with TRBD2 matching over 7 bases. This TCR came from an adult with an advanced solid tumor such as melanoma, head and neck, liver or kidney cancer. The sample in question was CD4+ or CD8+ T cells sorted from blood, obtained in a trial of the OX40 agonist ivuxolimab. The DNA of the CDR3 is TGTGCCACCAAGCCCGGGGACGGGAGGCTTCTTAGCTCCTACAATGAGCAGTTCTTC. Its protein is CATKPGDGRLLSSYNEQFF.